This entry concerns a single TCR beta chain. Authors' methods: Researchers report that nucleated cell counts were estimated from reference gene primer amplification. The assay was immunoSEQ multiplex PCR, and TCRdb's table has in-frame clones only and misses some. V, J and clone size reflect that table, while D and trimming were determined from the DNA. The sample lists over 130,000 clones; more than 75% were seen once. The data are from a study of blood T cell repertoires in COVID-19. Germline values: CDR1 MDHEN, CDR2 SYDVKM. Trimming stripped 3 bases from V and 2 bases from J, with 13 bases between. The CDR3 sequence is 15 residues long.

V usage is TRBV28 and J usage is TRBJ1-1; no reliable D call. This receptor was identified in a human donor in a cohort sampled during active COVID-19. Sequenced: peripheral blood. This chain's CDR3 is CASSFLSTGNTEAFF. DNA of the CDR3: TGTGCCAGCAGTTTTTTGTCTACGGGTAACACTGAAGCTTTCTTT.